This T cell receptor (beta chain) emerged from a study of lymphopenia after photon versus proton radiotherapy. General observations from the study: Photon-treated patients lost naive T cells and TCR diversity; proton-treated stayed stable. After lymphocyte nadir, photon-treated repertoires showed oligoclonal expansion, especially CD8+ Temra.

Clones were read by immunoSEQ multiplex PCR, and TCRdb kept only the in-frame ones, dropping some. Here the sample spans thousands of clones, about four fifths being singletons. The CDR3 spans 15 residues. Germline CDR1 is SGHTA and CDR2 is FQGTGA. Trimming removed 5 bases from V and 1 base from J, with 13 bases in between. For this clone: As yet, its antigen is unknown.

The chain is built from TRBV7-3 and TRBJ2-3; TRBD1 might be the D (5 bases). The receptor comes from a man aged 25 to 40 with gastric cancer. Sequenced here: peripheral blood, sampled from a patient treated with photon-based radiotherapy. The CDR3 DNA sequence: TGTGCCAGCAGCCTGGGGCCATCGGGCACAGATACGCAGTATTTT. Translation gives CASSLGPSGTDTQYF. The full variable domain, in which reference TRBV7-3 and TRBJ2-3 provide the parts outside the CDR3, is GAGVSQTPSNKVTEKGKYVELRCDPISGHTALYWYRQSLGQGPEFLIYFQGTGAADDSGLPNDRFFAVRPEGSVSTLKIQRTERGDSAVYLCASSLGPSGTDTQYFGPGTRLTVL.